This T cell receptor (beta chain) was retrieved from a study of T cell repertoires in cytomegalovirus infection. The study's findings and limits: The ex vivo response was dominated by HLA-C-restricted CMV-specific TCR beta clonotypes.

Via MiXCR, TCRdb re-called the reads, giving one row per CDR3 protein. This sample has about a million distinct CDR3 sequences; around a third occur once, and the top ten carry around an eighth. The CDR3 extends over 17 amino acids. Germline V gives CDR1 LNHNV, CDR2 YYDKDF (reference sequence). The germline V and J ends were trimmed by 4 bases and 4 bases, with 20 bases remaining between them. In regard to this clonotype: Its specificity is unknown.

This TCR derives from a human donor in good health (CMV status not recorded). Some clones in this sample may be carry-over from other donors' samples. The specimen comprised cultured CD8+ T cells from PBMCs, sampled from culture after CMV antigen stimulation. The chain carries TRBV15 and TRBJ1-5; TRBD1 might be the D (6 bases). The CDR3 loop is CATSKGDTGPGNQPQHF. CDR3 nucleotides: TGTGCCACCAGCAAAGGGGACACAGGGCCGGGGAATCAGCCCCAGCATTTT.